The clone carrying this T cell receptor (beta chain) was found a few times. Antigen unknown. The sample is drawn from a study of response to subunit inactivated influenza vaccine. TCRdb ran MiXCR on the RT-PCR reads and lists one entry per CDR3 protein. The sample yields hundreds of thousands of distinct CDR3 sequences, 12% seen once. Notes on the study in general: It was the authors' suggestion that each seasonal influenza vaccination recruits few new T cells.

The CDR3 is made up of 14 amino acids. Germline CDR1 is MRHNA and CDR2 is SNTAGT. V lost 6 bases to trimming and J lost 4 bases; unmatched junction nucleotides: 4. The specimen comprised PBMCs from blood, sampled on the day of vaccination. This TCR derives from a man in his fifties who received an inactivated influenza vaccine. The V call is TRBV6-4, the J call TRBJ2-3; 10 bases match TRBD2. The CDR3 region has the DNA TGTGCCAGCAGCTCGACTAGCGGGCCAGATACGCAGTATTTT. Its translation is CASSSTSGPDTQYF.